What follows are 13 T cell receptor beta chains derived from one specimen sequenced in a study of cytomegalovirus exposure and HLA in healthy donors. PCR primers comprised 60 Vbeta and 13 Jbeta primers. Clones were read by immunoSEQ multiplex PCR, and TCRdb kept only the in-frame ones, dropping some. The sample yields about 190,000 clones, around 79% seen once. The material sequenced was PBMCs. The source of these receptors is a woman aged 18-29 years in good health and CMV-seronegative.

This clone came up once. The rearrangement joins TRBV5-1 to TRBJ2-1; 8 bases are shared with TRBD2. This CDR3 is built from 15 residues. Germline CDR1 is SGHRS and CDR2 is YFSETQ. Trimming at V came to 4 bases and at J to 3 bases, leaving 6 bases not matched to a gene. The CDR3 nucleotides read TGCGCCAGCAGCATCACTAGCGGCCTCTACAATGAGCAGTTCTTC. This codes for CASSITSGLYNEQFF.

This clone was observed a few times. V gene TRBV5-5 combines with J gene TRBJ2-7; the D is unclear. Germline values: CDR1 SGHKS, CDR2 YYEKEE (reference sequence). This CDR3 is 14 amino acids long. Trimming left V 2 bases short and J 3 bases short, with 12 bases between. The CDR3 sequence is CASSFWQASYEQYF. CDR3 DNA: TGTGCCAGCAGCTTCTGGCAGGCCAGCTACGAGCAGTACTTC.

V is TRBV7-9 and J is TRBJ1-1; 7 bases fit TRBD1. Germline lookup yields CDR1 SEHNR and CDR2 FQNEAQ (reference sequence). The CDR3 consists of 18 residues. V was pared by 1 base and J by 1 base, with 12 bases of the junction left unmatched. The CDR3 nucleotides read TGTGCCAGCAGCTTAGTTCCCGGACAGGCAACCTCGAACACTGAAGCTTTCTTT. This gives the protein CASSLVPGQATSNTEAFF.

As DNA, the CDR3 is TGTGCCAGCAGTAGGGGAGGTCGCACCGGGGAGCTGTTTTTT. This encodes CASSRGGRTGELFF. The chain has TRBV2 and TRBJ2-2; possible D gene TRBD2, 6 bases. The CDR3 has 14 residues. Trimming took 5 bases from V and 4 from J, leaving 11 bases between them. Germline lookup yields CDR1 SNHLY and CDR2 FYNNEI.

CDR3 amino acids: CASSFRSRGLNNYGYTF. DNA of the CDR3: TGTGCCAGCAGCTTTCGTTCGAGGGGGCTGAACAACTATGGCTACACCTTC. The rearrangement links TRBV7-2 to TRBJ1-2, with TRBD1 matching 7 bases. The CDR3 is 17 residues long. Unmatched junction bases numbered 12, after V lost 3 bases and J lost 2 bases. From germline, CDR1 is SGHTA and CDR2 FQGNSA.

The V gene is TRBV6-5, the J gene TRBJ2-7; D is perhaps TRBD2 (7 bases). Germline assignment: CDR1 MNHEY and CDR2 SVGAGI. The CDR3 sequence is 12 residues long. Trimming shortened V by 6 bases and J by 6 bases, and 12 bases separated the two germline ends. CDR3 region: CASSVRGGEQYF. CDR3 nucleotide sequence: TGTGCCAGCAGCGTGAGGGGGGGCGAGCAGTACTTC.

The V gene is TRBV9, the J gene TRBJ2-2; D uncertain. This CDR3 is built from 12 residues. The germline V gene encodes CDR1 SGDLS and CDR2 YYNGEE. Trimming cost V 4 bases and J 2 bases, with 3 bases left between them. Written as DNA, the CDR3 is TGTGCCAGCAGCCTAAACACCGGGGAGCTGTTTTTT. Translated, it gives CASSLNTGELFF.

The rearrangement links TRBV6-5 to TRBJ2-1, with 10 bases identical to TRBD2. The CDR3 sequence is 14 residues long. CDR1 is MNHEY, CDR2 SVGAGI, per germline. V was clipped by 5 bases and J by 5 bases; unmatched bases: 3. The CDR3 DNA sequence: TGTGCCAGCAGTATAGCGGGAGGAGACAATGAGCAGTTCTTC. This codes for CASSIAGGDNEQFF.

This chain joins TRBV18 and TRBJ2-3; 10 bases match TRBD2. In germline, CDR1 is KGHSH, CDR2 LQKENI. The CDR3 contains 16 residues. J lost 3 bases, V lost 2 bases, and 5 bases had no gene match. CDR3 in DNA: TGTGCCAGCTCACCAAAACAACTAGCGGGGACAGATACGCAGTATTTT. Encoded protein: CASSPKQLAGTDTQYF. The complete variable domain, with remaining parts taken from reference TRBV18 and TRBJ2-3, reads NAGVMQNPRHLVRRRGQEARLRCSPMKGHSHVYWYRQLPEEGLKFMVYLQKENIIDESGMPKERFSAEFPKEGPSILRIQQVVRGDSAAYFCASSPKQLAGTDTQYFGPGTRLTVL.

This sequence joins TRBV19 and TRBJ1-2; TRBD1 aligns across 8 bases. Trimming took 6 bases from V and 5 from J; bases not matched to a gene: 11. Germline CDR1 reads LNHDA; CDR2 reads SQIVND (reference sequence). CDR3 size: 15 residues. CDR3 in DNA: TGTGCCAGTAGACCTCGCGTCGACAGGGGTTATGGCTACACCTTC. Translated, it gives CASRPRVDRGYGYTF.

The table lists this clone with a count of one. The chain couples TRBV4-3 to TRBJ2-7; unclear D gene. Per germline, CDR1 LGHNA and CDR2 YSLEER. V was shortened by 0 bases and J by 1 base, with 10 bases between the two germline ends. The CDR3 consists of 15 residues. CDR3 loop: CASSQDNRQSYEQYF. DNA of the CDR3: TGCGCCAGCAGCCAAGATAACCGCCAGTCCTACGAGCAGTACTTC.

V gene TRBV7-9 combines with J gene TRBJ2-7, with no clear D. V gave up 5 bases and J gave up 2 bases, with 13 bases separating them. There are 14 residues in the CDR3. From germline, CDR1 is SEHNR and CDR2 FQNEAQ (reference sequence). The CDR3 loop reads CASSPPGQPYEQYF. The CDR3 DNA reads as TGTGCCAGCAGCCCCCCTGGGCAGCCCTACGAGCAGTACTTC.

The chain links TRBV27 to TRBJ1-2, with TRBD1 as a possible D gene (5 bases). The germline gives CDR1 MNHEY, CDR2 SMNVEV (reference sequence). The CDR3 totals 13 residues. The ends were cut back, 6 bases at V and 6 bases at J, with 14 bases in the middle. This chain's CDR3 is CASRLSGNHGYTF. The CDR3 region has the DNA TGTGCCAGCAGGCTTTCAGGGAACCATGGCTACACCTTC.